This T cell receptor (beta chain) came from a study of shared clonotypes between healthy human individuals. Assay used: immunoSEQ multiplex PCR; TCRdb lists only in-frame clones, some missing. Of a few million clones in the sample, approximately 94% were seen once. The sample holds one count of this clone. In the same sample, other DNA sequences code for this CDR3. Trimming left V 4 bases short and J 3 bases short, with 7 bases between. The germline gives CDR1 SGHRS, CDR2 YFSETQ. CDR3 length: 12 residues. This clonotype originated in a man aged 18-30 years in good health. The rearrangement joins TRBV5-1 to TRBJ1-2; tentatively, D is TRBD1 (6 bases). The sample was naive CD4+ T cells sorted from blood. Regarding subset: CD45RA+ positively selected. The chain's CDR3 is CASSEGDYGYTF. In DNA form, the CDR3 reads TGCGCCAGCAGCGAGGGGGACTATGGCTACACCTTC. The whole variable domain, filled in from reference TRBV5-1 and TRBJ1-2, reads KAGVTQTPRYLIKTRGQQVTLSCSPISGHRSVSWYQQTPGQGLQFLFEYFSETQRNKGNFPGRFSGRQFSNSRSEMNVSTLELGDSALYLCASSEGDYGYTFGSGTRLTVV.